Each of the 2 T cell receptor beta chains below was sequenced from the same sample in a study of blood T cells in healthy people across ages. Together with a sample-barcoded 5' primer, a J-beta primer mix was included in a second PCR lasting roughly 6 to 12 cycles. TCRdb called the 5' RACE reads again in MiXCR, with one record for every CDR3 protein. Among 850,000 to 1,000,000 distinct CDR3 sequences listed, roughly 51% were seen once. Sequences were obtained from blood. These receptors all stem from an older woman in good health.

In its sample, this clonotype was seen many times. The chain uses TRBV20-1 and TRBJ2-1; 9 bases are a match to TRBD1. The germline CDR1 and CDR2 sequences are DFQATT and SNEGSKA (reference sequence). With 7 bases clipped from V and 4 bases from J, the junction kept 5 bases outside the gene matches. This CDR3 is built from 13 residues. The CDR3 loop is CSEQGAGYNEQFF. The CDR3 DNA sequence: TGCAGTGAACAGGGGGCGGGGTACAATGAGCAGTTCTTC.

The chain joins TRBV5-1 to TRBJ2-4; TRBD2 matches 8 bases. J was trimmed by 8 bases and V by 0 bases; bases with no gene match: 4. This CDR3 spans 14 amino acids. Germline lookup yields CDR1 SGHRS and CDR2 YFSETQ. The CDR3: CASSLESGRDIQYF. CDR3 sequence (DNA): TGCGCCAGCAGCTTGGAAAGCGGGAGAGACATTCAGTACTTC.